Ten or more counts support the clone carrying this T cell receptor (beta chain). The library was built for alpha chains, so this beta chain is an off-target read and its size means little. This CDR3 region has 13 residues. Trimming removed 0 bases from V and 2 bases from J, with 4 bases in between. Germline V CDR1 and CDR2: SGDLS, YYNGEE. The data were obtained in a study of spatial heterogeneity in lung cancer. Indicated time point: sample taken at primary tumor resection. Whole RNA, which was extracted from tumor, nontumor lung tissue or frozen PBMC, was sequenced without any cell sorting. A unique molecular identifier was carried by every single TCR cDNA molecule. A single record per CDR3 protein comes from TCRdb applying MiXCR to the 5' RACE reads. The sample contains about 13,000 distinct CDR3 sequences, about 3.9% of which appear only once.

The sequence derives from a male donor with early-stage non-small cell lung cancer. Sequenced here: PBMCs, sampled at surgery. The chain employs TRBV9 and TRBJ2-3; D is ambiguous. CDR3 nucleotides: TGTGCCAGCAGCGTAGGGGTCACAGATACGCAGTATTTT. This encodes CASSVGVTDTQYF.